Listed here are 5 T cell receptor beta chains from one sample, sequenced in a study of Graves' ophthalmopathy and Graves' hyperthyroidism. Amplification from RNA transcripts yielded the TCR beta CDR3 regions. First-round RT-PCR employed HTBI primers, with a second-round multiplex PCR after it. One entry per CDR3 protein, called by TCRdb with MiXCR from the multiplex PCR reads. In the table there are around 670,000 distinct CDR3 sequences, roughly 40% of which are singletons. The sequenced material came from peripheral blood. The receptors come from an adult man with Graves' ophthalmopathy.

The chain uses TRBV4-2 and TRBJ2-7; possibly TRBD2 for D (5 bases). This CDR3 region has 19 residues. Germline V gives CDR1 LGHNA, CDR2 YNFKEQ. Trimming took 0 bases from V and 1 from J, leaving 22 bases between them. The CDR3 sequence: CASSQDVFGLRSGSYEQYF. DNA for the CDR3: TGTGCCAGCAGCCAAGATGTTTTTGGGCTCAGGAGCGGTTCCTACGAGCAGTACTTC.

The chain links TRBV7-8 to TRBJ2-7; TRBD2 might be the D (6 bases). This CDR3 has 15 residues. Germline CDR1 is SGHVS and CDR2 is FQNEAQ. The V end was cut by 3 bases, the J end by 0 bases, with 12 bases between. The DNA of the CDR3 is TGTGCCAGCAGCTTCCCCAGCGGGTACTCCTACGAGCAGTACTTC. Translation: CASSFPSGYSYEQYF. The full variable domain, its missing parts supplied by reference TRBV7-8 and TRBJ2-7, is GAGVSQSPRYKVAKRGQDVALRCDPISGHVSLFWYQQALGQGPEFLTYFQNEAQLDKSGLPSDRFFAERPEGSVSTLKIQRTQQEDSAVYLCASSFPSGYSYEQYFGPGTRLTVT.

In regard to this clonotype: A much larger clone differs by one base, so this may be a read error. This chain uses TRBV6-5 with TRBJ2-5; TRBD2 might be the D (5 bases). From germline, CDR1 is MNHEY and CDR2 SVGAGI. V gave up 7 bases and J gave up 12 bases, with 15 bases separating them. This CDR3 is 11 amino acids long. CDR3 region: CASNPGLGEYF. CDR3 bases: TGTGCCAGCAACCCCGGACTGGGCGAGTACTTC.

Points on this clonotype: At one end the junction does not follow the germline gene, possibly because of a read error. The rearrangement joins TRBV9 to TRBJ1-1; D uncertain. The CDR3 has 14 amino acids. Germline-derived CDR1 and CDR2 are SGDLS and YYNGEE. The DNA of the CDR3 is TGTGCCGGCAGCGTAGCTACGGACGGTACCGGAGCTTTCTTT. It encodes CAGSVATDGTGAFF.

This rearrangement joins TRBV6-6 to TRBJ2-7; D gene unclear. V lost 2 bases to trimming and J lost 5 bases, with 7 bases between them. This CDR3 comprises 12 residues. Germline V lookup: CDR1 MNHNY, CDR2 SVGAGI (reference sequence). CDR3 amino acids: CASSYTLDEQYF. CDR3 nucleotide sequence: TGTGCCAGCAGTTACACTTTGGACGAGCAGTACTTC.